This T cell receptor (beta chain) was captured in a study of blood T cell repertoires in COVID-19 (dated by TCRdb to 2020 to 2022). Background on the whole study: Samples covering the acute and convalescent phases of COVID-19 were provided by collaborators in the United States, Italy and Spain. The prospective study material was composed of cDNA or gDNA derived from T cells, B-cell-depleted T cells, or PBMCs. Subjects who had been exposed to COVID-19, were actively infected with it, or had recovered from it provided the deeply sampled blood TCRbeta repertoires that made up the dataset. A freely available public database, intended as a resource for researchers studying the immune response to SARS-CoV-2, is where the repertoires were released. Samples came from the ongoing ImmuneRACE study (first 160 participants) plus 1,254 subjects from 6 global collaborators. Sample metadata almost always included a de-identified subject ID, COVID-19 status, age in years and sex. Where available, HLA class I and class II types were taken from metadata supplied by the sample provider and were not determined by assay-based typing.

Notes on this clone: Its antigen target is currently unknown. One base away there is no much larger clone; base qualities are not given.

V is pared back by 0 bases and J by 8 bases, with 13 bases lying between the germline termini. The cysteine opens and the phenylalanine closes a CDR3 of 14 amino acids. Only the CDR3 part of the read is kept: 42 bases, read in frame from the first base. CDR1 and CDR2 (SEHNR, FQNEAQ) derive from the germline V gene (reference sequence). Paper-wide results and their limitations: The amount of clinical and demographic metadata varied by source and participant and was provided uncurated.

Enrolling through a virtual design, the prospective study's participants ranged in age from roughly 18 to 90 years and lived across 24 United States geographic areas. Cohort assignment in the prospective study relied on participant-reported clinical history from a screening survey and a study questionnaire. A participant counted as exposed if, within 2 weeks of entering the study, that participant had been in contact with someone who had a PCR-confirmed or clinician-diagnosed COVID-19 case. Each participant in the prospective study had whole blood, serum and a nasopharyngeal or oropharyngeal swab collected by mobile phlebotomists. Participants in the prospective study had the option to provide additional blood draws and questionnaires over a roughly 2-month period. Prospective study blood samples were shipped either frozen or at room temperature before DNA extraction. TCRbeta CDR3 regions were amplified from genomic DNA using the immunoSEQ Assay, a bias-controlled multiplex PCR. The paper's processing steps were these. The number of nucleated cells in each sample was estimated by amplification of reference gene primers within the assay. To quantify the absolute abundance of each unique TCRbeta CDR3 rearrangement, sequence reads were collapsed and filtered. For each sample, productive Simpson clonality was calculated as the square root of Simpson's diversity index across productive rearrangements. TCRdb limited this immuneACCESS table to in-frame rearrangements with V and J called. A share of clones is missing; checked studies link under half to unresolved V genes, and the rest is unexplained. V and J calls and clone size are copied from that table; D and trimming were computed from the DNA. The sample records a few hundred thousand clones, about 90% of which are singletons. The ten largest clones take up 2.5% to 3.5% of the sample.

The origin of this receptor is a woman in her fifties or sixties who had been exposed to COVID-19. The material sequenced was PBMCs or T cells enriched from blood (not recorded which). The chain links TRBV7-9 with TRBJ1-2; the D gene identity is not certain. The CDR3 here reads CASSLALGGNGYTF. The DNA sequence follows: TGTGCCAGCAGCTTAGCGCTAGGAGGGAACGGCTACACCTTC.